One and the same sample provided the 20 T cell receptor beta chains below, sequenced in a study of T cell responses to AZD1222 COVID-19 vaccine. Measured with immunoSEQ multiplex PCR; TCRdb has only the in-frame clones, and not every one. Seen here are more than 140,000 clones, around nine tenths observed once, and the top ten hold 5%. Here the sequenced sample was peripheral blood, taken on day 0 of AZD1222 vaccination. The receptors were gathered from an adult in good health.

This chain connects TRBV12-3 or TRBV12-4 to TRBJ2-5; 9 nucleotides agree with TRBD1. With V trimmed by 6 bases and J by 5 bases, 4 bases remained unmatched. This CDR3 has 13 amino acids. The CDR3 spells CASRPGTGETQYF. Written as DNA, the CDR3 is TGTGCCAGCAGACCCGGGACAGGGGAGACCCAGTACTTC.

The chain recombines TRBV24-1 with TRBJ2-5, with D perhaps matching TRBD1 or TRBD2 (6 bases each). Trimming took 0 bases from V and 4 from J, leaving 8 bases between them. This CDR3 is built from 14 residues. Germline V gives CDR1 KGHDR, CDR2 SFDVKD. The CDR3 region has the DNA TGTGCCACCAGTGATTTGGGGGGGCGAGAGACCCAGTACTTC. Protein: CATSDLGGRETQYF.

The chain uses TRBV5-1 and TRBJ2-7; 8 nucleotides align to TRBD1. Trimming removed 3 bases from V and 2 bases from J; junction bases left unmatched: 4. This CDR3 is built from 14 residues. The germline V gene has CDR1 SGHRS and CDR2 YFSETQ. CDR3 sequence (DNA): TGCGCCAGCAGCTCGGGACAGGACACCTACGAGCAGTACTTC. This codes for CASSSGQDTYEQYF.

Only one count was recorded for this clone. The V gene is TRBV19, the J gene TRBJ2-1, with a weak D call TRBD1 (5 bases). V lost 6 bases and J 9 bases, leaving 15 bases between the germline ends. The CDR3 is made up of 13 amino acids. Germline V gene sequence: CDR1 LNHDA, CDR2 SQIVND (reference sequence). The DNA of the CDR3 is TGTGCCAGTAGCCCTAACCAGGGAAGTGAGCAGTTCTTC. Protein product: CASSPNQGSEQFF.

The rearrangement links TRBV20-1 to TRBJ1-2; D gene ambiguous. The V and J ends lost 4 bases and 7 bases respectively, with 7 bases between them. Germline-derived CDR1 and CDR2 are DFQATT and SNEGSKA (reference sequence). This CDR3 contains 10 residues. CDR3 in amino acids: CSAKQSGYTF. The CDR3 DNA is TGCAGTGCTAAACAGAGTGGCTACACCTTC.

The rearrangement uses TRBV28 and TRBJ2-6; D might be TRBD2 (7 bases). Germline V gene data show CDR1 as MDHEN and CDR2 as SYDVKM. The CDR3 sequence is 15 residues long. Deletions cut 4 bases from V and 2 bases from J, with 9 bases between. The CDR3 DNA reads TGTGCCAGCAGTTGGGAGGGGGCTGGGGCCAACGTCCTGACTTTC. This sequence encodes CASSWEGAGANVLTF.

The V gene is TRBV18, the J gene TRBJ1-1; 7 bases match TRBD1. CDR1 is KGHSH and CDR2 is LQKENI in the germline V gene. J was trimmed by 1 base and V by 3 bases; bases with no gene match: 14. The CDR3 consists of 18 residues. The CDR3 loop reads CASSPRPGQISKNTEAFF. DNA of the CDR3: TGTGCCAGCTCACCGCGACCGGGACAGATAAGCAAGAACACTGAAGCTTTCTTT.

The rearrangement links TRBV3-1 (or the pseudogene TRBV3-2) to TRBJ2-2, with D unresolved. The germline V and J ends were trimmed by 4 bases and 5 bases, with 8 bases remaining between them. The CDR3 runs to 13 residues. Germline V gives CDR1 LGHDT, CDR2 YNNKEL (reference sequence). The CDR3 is CASSLSLTGELFF. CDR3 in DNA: TGTGCCAGCAGCCTAAGCCTTACCGGGGAGCTGTTTTTT.

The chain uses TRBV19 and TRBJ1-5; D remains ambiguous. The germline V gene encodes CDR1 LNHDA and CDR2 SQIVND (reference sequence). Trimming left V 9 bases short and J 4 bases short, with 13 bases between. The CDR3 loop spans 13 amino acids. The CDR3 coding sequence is TGTGCCAGCCAGGTCGGAGGGAATCAGCCCCAGCATTTT. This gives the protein CASQVGGNQPQHF.

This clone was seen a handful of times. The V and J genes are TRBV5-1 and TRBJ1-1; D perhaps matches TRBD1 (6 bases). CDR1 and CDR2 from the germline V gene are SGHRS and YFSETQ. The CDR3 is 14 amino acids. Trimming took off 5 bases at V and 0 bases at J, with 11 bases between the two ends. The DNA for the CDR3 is TGCGCCAGCAGAAGGACAGACATGAACACTGAAGCTTTCTTT. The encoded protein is CASRRTDMNTEAFF.

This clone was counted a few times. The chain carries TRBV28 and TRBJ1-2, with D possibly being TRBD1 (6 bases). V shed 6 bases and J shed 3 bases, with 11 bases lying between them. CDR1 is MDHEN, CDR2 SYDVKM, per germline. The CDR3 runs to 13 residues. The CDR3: CASRPGHHYGYTF. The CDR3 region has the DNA TGTGCCAGCAGACCGGGACACCACTATGGCTACACCTTC.

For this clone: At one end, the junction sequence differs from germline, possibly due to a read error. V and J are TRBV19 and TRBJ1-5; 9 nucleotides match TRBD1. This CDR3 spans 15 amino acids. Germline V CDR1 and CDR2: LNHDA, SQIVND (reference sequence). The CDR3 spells CASNIQGASNQPQHF. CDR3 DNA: TGTGCCAGTAATATACAGGGGGCAAGCAATCAGCCCCAGCATTTT.

CDR3 bases: TGTGCCAGCAATTCAAGGACCGGGACAGTTGGAGCTGAAGCTTTCTTT. It is translated as CASNSRTGTVGAEAFF. The chain carries TRBV28 and TRBJ1-1; 7 nucleotides line up with TRBD1. This CDR3 comprises 16 residues. CDR1 is MDHEN and CDR2 is SYDVKM in the germline V gene. Trimming removed 7 bases from V and 6 bases from J; junction bases left unmatched: 17. The whole variable domain, filled in from reference TRBV28 and TRBJ1-1, reads DVKVTQSSRYLVKRTGEKVFLECVQDMDHENMFWYRQDPGLGLRLIYFSYDVKMKEKGDIPEGYSVSREKKERFSLILESASTNQTSMYLCASNSRTGTVGAEAFFGQGTRLTVV.

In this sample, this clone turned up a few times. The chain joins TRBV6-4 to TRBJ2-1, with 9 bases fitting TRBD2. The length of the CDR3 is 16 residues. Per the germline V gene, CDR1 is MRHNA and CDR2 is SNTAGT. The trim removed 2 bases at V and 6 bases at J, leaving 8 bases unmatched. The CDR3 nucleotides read TGTGCCAGCAGTGACCAGGCGGGAGGGCCTTCCAATGAGCAGTTCTTC. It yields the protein CASSDQAGGPSNEQFF.

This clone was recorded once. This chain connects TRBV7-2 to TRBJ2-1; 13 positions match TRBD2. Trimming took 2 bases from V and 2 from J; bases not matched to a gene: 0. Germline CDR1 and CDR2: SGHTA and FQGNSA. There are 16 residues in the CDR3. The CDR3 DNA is TGTGCCAGCAGCTTAACTAGCGGGAGGGCCTACAATGAGCAGTTCTTC. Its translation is CASSLTSGRAYNEQFF.

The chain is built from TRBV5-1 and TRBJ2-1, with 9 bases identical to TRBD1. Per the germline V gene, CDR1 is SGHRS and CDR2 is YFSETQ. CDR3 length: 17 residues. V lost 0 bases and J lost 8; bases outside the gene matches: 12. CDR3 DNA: TGCGCCAGCAGCTTGGACCTACCGGGACAGGGTTTGCATGAGCAGTTCTTC. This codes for CASSLDLPGQGLHEQFF.

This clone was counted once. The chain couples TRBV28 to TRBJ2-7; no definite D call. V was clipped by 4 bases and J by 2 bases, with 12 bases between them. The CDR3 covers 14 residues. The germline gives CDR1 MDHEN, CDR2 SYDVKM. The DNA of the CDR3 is TGTGCCAGCAGTTGGTTGGGCTTAACCTACGAGCAGTACTTC. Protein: CASSWLGLTYEQYF.

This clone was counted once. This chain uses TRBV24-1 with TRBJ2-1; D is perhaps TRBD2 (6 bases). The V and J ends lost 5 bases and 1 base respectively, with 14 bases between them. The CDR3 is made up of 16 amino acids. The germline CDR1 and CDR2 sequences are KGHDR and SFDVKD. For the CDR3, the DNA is TGTGCCACCAGTGCCGCGGGACGGCAATCCTACAATGAGCAGTTCTTC. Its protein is CATSAAGRQSYNEQFF.

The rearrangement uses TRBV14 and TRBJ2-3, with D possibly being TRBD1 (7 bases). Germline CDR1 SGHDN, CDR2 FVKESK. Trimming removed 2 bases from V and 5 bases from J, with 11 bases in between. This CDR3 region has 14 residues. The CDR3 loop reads CASSQRQGGDTQYF. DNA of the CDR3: TGTGCCAGCAGCCAACGACAGGGAGGAGATACGCAGTATTTT.

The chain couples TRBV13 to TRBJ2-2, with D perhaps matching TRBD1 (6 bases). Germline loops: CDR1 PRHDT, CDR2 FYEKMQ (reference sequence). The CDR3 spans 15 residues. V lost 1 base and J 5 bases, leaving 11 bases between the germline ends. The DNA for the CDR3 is TGTGCCAGCAGCTTAGAACAGGGAAGAACCGGGGAGCTGTTTTTT. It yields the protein CASSLEQGRTGELFF. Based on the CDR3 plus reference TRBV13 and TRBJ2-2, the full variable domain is AAGVIQSPRHLIKEKRETATLKCYPIPRHDTVYWYQQGPGQDPQFLISFYEKMQSDKGSIPDRFSAQQFSDYHSELNMSSLELGDSALYFCASSLEQGRTGELFFGEGSRLTVL.